Shown below are 21 T cell receptor beta chains from a single sample sequenced in a study of blood T cell repertoires in COVID-19. Assay used: immunoSEQ multiplex PCR; TCRdb lists only in-frame clones, some missing. The sample records more than 300,000 clones, more than 90% being singletons. Sequencing was carried out using PBMCs or T cells enriched from blood (not recorded which). Source of these receptors: a woman aged 25-40 years who had recovered from COVID-19.

The V call is TRBV9, the J call TRBJ1-2, with D possibly TRBD1 on 6 matching bases. With 3 bases removed from V and 4 bases from J, the gap between germline ends came to 13 bases. The CDR3 spans 14 residues. The germline CDR1 and CDR2 sequences are SGDLS and YYNGEE. The CDR3: CASSANPGAYGYTF. In DNA form, the CDR3 reads TGTGCCAGCAGCGCGAACCCAGGGGCCTATGGCTACACCTTC.

V gene TRBV10-1 combines with J gene TRBJ1-1; D is unclear. The CDR3 is made up of 13 amino acids. Germline CDR1 is WNHNN and CDR2 is SYGVQD (reference sequence). V lost 0 bases, J lost 11 bases, and 13 bases lay in between. DNA of the CDR3: TGCGCCAGCAGTGAGTCAAGGTCGGCGGTGGCTTTCTTT. Its protein is CASSESRSAVAFF.

The rearrangement joins TRBV28 to TRBJ2-7; D is uncertain. This CDR3 has 12 amino acids. Per the germline V gene, CDR1 is MDHEN and CDR2 is SYDVKM. V lost 2 bases and J 6 bases, leaving 8 bases between the germline ends. CDR3 nucleotide sequence: TGTGCCAGCAGTTTACCCCCCCGCGAGCAGTACTTC. Its protein is CASSLPPREQYF.

This sequence joins TRBV7-9 and TRBJ2-1; TRBD2 matches 7 bases. This CDR3 region has 17 residues. V lost 5 bases to trimming and J lost 7 bases; unmatched junction nucleotides: 17. Germline assignment: CDR1 SEHNR and CDR2 FQNEAQ (reference sequence). CDR3 amino acids: CASSPTTGLVLANEQFF. As DNA, the CDR3 is TGTGCCAGCAGCCCCACGACCGGACTAGTACTGGCAAATGAGCAGTTCTTC.

The chain employs TRBV5-6 and TRBJ1-1; unclear D gene. Trimming cost V 4 bases and J 0 bases, with 16 bases left between them. The CDR3 extends over 16 amino acids. CDR1 SGHDT and CDR2 YYEEEE come from the germline V gene. CDR3 DNA sequence: TGTGCCAGCAGCCCACGGGTACCGATTTTGAACACTGAAGCTTTCTTT. Its translation: CASSPRVPILNTEAFF. Full variable domain (remainder filled in from reference TRBV5-6 and TRBJ1-1): DAGVTQSPTHLIKTRGQQVTLRCSPKSGHDTVSWYQQALGQGPQFIFQYYEEEERQRGNFPDRFSGHQFPNYSSELNVNALLLGDSALYLCASSPRVPILNTEAFFGQGTRLTVV.

The chain combines TRBV24-1 with TRBJ2-1; possibly TRBD1 for D (5 bases). CDR3 size: 14 residues. CDR1 and CDR2 from the germline V gene are KGHDR and SFDVKD. V lost 2 bases and J 8 bases, leaving 12 bases between the germline ends. The CDR3 sequence: CATSDWQGVDEQFF. The CDR3 DNA follows: TGTGCCACCAGTGATTGGCAGGGTGTGGATGAGCAGTTCTTC.

The chain combines TRBV18 with TRBJ1-2; D gene uncertain. CDR3 length: 12 residues. V lost 6 bases, J lost 1 base, and 6 bases lay in between. Germline V gives CDR1 KGHSH, CDR2 LQKENI. This CDR3 is CASSHYNYGYTF. As DNA, the CDR3 is TGTGCCAGCTCCCACTATAACTATGGCTACACCTTC.

A single count supports this clone. The V and J genes are TRBV19 and TRBJ1-5; 11 positions match TRBD1. The J segment lost 2 bases and the V segment lost 10 bases, leaving 4 bases of the junction unmatched. Germline CDR1 is LNHDA and CDR2 is SQIVND (reference sequence). This CDR3 spans 14 amino acids. The CDR3 loop is CATAGQGGNQPQHF. For the CDR3, the DNA is TGTGCCACCGCGGGACAGGGGGGCAATCAGCCCCAGCATTTT.

The DNA for the CDR3 is TGTGCCAGCAGCTTAAAGCTTAGCGGGAGGGCGAGTCAAGAGACCCAGTACTTC. Protein: CASSLKLSGRASQETQYF. The chain joins TRBV5-4 to TRBJ2-5, with 11 positions matching TRBD2. V shed 2 bases, J shed 2 bases, and the junction held 11 bases outside the gene matches. Germline CDR1 reads SGHNT; CDR2 reads YYREEE (reference sequence). The CDR3 runs to 18 residues.

The chain joins TRBV2 to TRBJ1-5, with D possibly matching TRBD1 (5 bases). The CDR3 has 14 amino acids. Germline CDR1 is SNHLY and CDR2 is FYNNEI. Trimming stripped 6 bases from V and 7 bases from J, with 16 bases between. CDR3 bases: TGTGCCAGCAGCGCTACTGACAGCGCACAGCCCCAGCATTTT. This translates into CASSATDSAQPQHF.

This clone showed up just once. V is TRBV5-1 and J is TRBJ2-5, with D maybe TRBD1 (5 bases). V was pared by 3 bases and J by 2 bases, with 11 bases between. CDR1 and CDR2 from the germline V gene are SGHRS and YFSETQ. The CDR3 consists of 14 residues. The CDR3 protein is CASSSDNQQETQYF. The CDR3 DNA reads as TGCGCCAGCAGCTCGGACAACCAACAAGAGACCCAGTACTTC.

CDR3: CASSQAGANYGYTF. The CDR3 DNA is TGTGCCAGCAGCCAAGCAGGGGCTAACTATGGCTACACCTTC. The J gene is TRBJ1-2, the V gene TRBV3-1 (or the pseudogene TRBV3-2); possible D gene TRBD1, 6 bases. The CDR3 runs 14 residues. V was shortened by 1 base and J by 0 bases, with 6 bases between the two germline ends. Per the germline V gene, CDR1 is LGHDT and CDR2 is YNNKEL (reference sequence).

J is TRBJ1-5 and V is TRBV6-1; the D gene is possibly TRBD1 (6 bases). CDR1 and CDR2 from the germline V gene are MNHNS and SASEGT. The CDR3 is made up of 16 amino acids. V lost 2 bases and J lost 3, with 14 bases in between. DNA of the CDR3: TGTGCCAGCAGTGAAATGTGGGGGCAGTTCAATCAGCCCCAGCATTTT. It is translated as CASSEMWGQFNQPQHF.

The V call is TRBV27, the J call TRBJ1-2; 9 positions agree with TRBD1. This CDR3 is built from 15 residues. V gave up 6 bases and J gave up 4 bases; unmatched junction bases: 9. In germline, CDR1 is MNHEY, CDR2 SMNVEV (reference sequence). CDR3 loop: CASRMTGGSPYGYTF. The CDR3 nucleotides read TGTGCCAGCAGAATGACAGGGGGGTCCCCCTATGGCTACACCTTC.

The DNA of the CDR3 is TGCGCCAGCAGTCCGGGGAACCCTCAGATCTATGGCTACACCTTC. Translation gives CASSPGNPQIYGYTF. The chain has TRBV10-1 and TRBJ1-2; D call uncertain. V shed 5 bases and J shed 4 bases, with 17 bases lying between them. The CDR3 consists of 15 residues. Germline CDR1 reads WNHNN; CDR2 reads SYGVQD (reference sequence).

The rearrangement uses TRBV20-1 and TRBJ2-1, with 7 bases identical to TRBD2. The junction had 10 bases not matched to a gene; V was cut back by 6 bases and J by 8 bases. From germline, CDR1 is DFQATT and CDR2 SNEGSKA (reference sequence). CDR3 size: 13 residues. The CDR3: CSASTAGRDEQFF. The CDR3 DNA is TGCAGTGCCAGTACGGCGGGGAGGGATGAGCAGTTCTTC.

The gene calls are TRBV7-9 and TRBJ2-3; possibly TRBD2 for D (6 bases). From germline, CDR1 is SEHNR and CDR2 FQNEAQ (reference sequence). V shed 6 bases and J shed 0 bases, with 19 bases lying between them. The CDR3 runs 17 residues. The CDR3 region is CASSPLQGSGSTDTQYF. The CDR3 DNA is TGTGCCAGCAGTCCCCTCCAAGGTAGCGGTAGCACAGATACGCAGTATTTT. Combining the CDR3 with reference TRBV7-9 and TRBJ2-3 gives the whole variable domain DTGVSQNPRHKITKRGQNVTFRCDPISEHNRLYWYRQTLGQGPEFLTYFQNEAQLEKSRLLSDRFSAERPKGSFSTLEIQRTEQGDSAMYLCASSPLQGSGSTDTQYFGPGTRLTVL.

The chain is built from TRBV28 and TRBJ2-5, with 7 bases matching TRBD2. From germline, CDR1 is MDHEN and CDR2 SYDVKM. There are 15 residues in the CDR3. V lost 6 bases and J lost 4; bases outside the gene matches: 11. The CDR3 loop is CASSAWEGRGETQYF. CDR3 in DNA: TGTGCCAGCAGCGCATGGGAGGGGCGCGGAGAGACCCAGTACTTC. The full variable domain, completed using reference TRBV28 and TRBJ2-5, is DVKVTQSSRYLVKRTGEKVFLECVQDMDHENMFWYRQDPGLGLRLIYFSYDVKMKEKGDIPEGYSVSREKKERFSLILESASTNQTSMYLCASSAWEGRGETQYFGPGTRLLVL.

The chain carries TRBV19 and TRBJ1-4, with 9 nucleotides matching TRBD1. CDR3 length: 13 amino acids. J gave up 7 bases and V 6 bases, and 3 bases lay outside the gene matches. Germline CDR1 is LNHDA and CDR2 is SQIVND (reference sequence). The CDR3 loop reads CASSRGQGEKLFF. CDR3 sequence (DNA): TGTGCCAGTAGCCGGGGACAGGGTGAAAAACTGTTTTTT.

This clone has a handful of counts. The CDR3 DNA follows: TGTGCCATCACCGGACAAGGGGAGGTAGATACGCAGTATTTT. Translating gives CAITGQGEVDTQYF. V gene TRBV10-3 combines with J gene TRBJ2-3; D may be TRBD2 (6 bases). CDR1 is ENHRY, CDR2 SYGVKD, per germline. There are 14 residues in the CDR3. V lost 7 bases, J lost 5 bases, and 16 bases lay in between.

CDR3 protein: CAITPGQSNRETQYF. The CDR3 bases are TGTGCCATCACCCCGGGACAGAGCAATCGAGAGACCCAGTACTTC. This sequence joins TRBV10-3 and TRBJ2-5; 7 positions agree with TRBD1. Losses at the gene ends were 7 bases for V and 4 bases for J; bases not matched to a gene: 12. CDR1 and CDR2 (germline): ENHRY, SYGVKD. The CDR3 length is 15 residues.